This passage covers 8 T cell receptor beta chains from one sample sequenced in a study of shared clonotypes between healthy human individuals. Clones were sequenced by immunoSEQ multiplex PCR, and TCRdb holds only the in-frame ones, with some missing. The sample has fewer than 1.8 million clones; 98% are singletons. Input material: naive CD4+ T cells sorted from blood. Subset specified: CD45RA+ positively selected. The source of these receptors is a man aged 25-40 years in good health.

The genes are TRBV5-1 and TRBJ2-2, with D unclear. CDR3 length: 11 amino acids. Between the trimmed V and J ends, which lost 4 bases and 6 bases, there was a span of 4 bases. Germline V gives CDR1 SGHRS, CDR2 YFSETQ. CDR3 in amino acids: CASSAAGELFF. The CDR3 DNA is TGCGCCAGCAGCGCCGCCGGGGAGCTGTTTTTT. Based on the CDR3 plus reference TRBV5-1 and TRBJ2-2, the full variable domain is KAGVTQTPRYLIKTRGQQVTLSCSPISGHRSVSWYQQTPGQGLQFLFEYFSETQRNKGNFPGRFSGRQFSNSRSEMNVSTLELGDSALYLCASSAAGELFFGEGSRLTVL.

The genes are TRBV19 and TRBJ2-3; D is unresolved. V lost 5 bases, J lost 3 bases, and 9 bases lay in between. This CDR3 has 13 amino acids. Per germline, CDR1 LNHDA and CDR2 SQIVND (reference sequence). As DNA, the CDR3 is TGTGCCAGTAGTTTCGGTCTTACAGATACGCAGTATTTT. Its protein is CASSFGLTDTQYF.

The rearrangement joins TRBV5-1 to TRBJ2-7, with 9 positions matching TRBD1. With V trimmed by 4 bases and J by 3 bases, 5 bases remained unmatched. CDR1 and CDR2 (germline): SGHRS, YFSETQ. The CDR3 totals 14 residues. The CDR3 DNA sequence: TGCGCCAGCAGCCAGTTGACAGGGGGCTACGAGCAGTACTTC. It yields the protein CASSQLTGGYEQYF.

This clone was detected once. The chain links TRBV30 to TRBJ1-5; D is unresolved. The ends were cut back, 2 bases at V and 3 bases at J, with 14 bases in the middle. Germline V gene sequence: CDR1 GTSNPN, CDR2 SVGIG (reference sequence). This CDR3 spans 15 amino acids. CDR3 nucleotides: TGTGCCTGGAGTCAGGTCCGGGCGTTCAATCAGCCCCAGCATTTT. Its protein is CAWSQVRAFNQPQHF.

The genes are TRBV7-3 and TRBJ2-1, with 8 bases aligning to TRBD2. With V trimmed by 4 bases and J by 9 bases, 11 bases remained unmatched. Germline lookup yields CDR1 SGHTA and CDR2 FQGTGA. The CDR3 contains 15 residues. The CDR3 here is CASSSIVGRASEQFF. The CDR3, as DNA: TGTGCCAGCAGCTCGATAGTCGGGAGGGCCAGTGAGCAGTTCTTC.

The V gene is TRBV27, the J gene TRBJ2-1; TRBD2 aligns across 11 bases. Germline CDR1 and CDR2: MNHEY and SMNVEV (reference sequence). The CDR3 length is 18 residues. With V trimmed by 4 bases and J by 2 bases, 10 bases remained unmatched. The CDR3 coding sequence is TGTGCCAGCAGTTCCCTAGGTAGCGGGAGGGGACCCTACAATGAGCAGTTCTTC. Encoded protein: CASSSLGSGRGPYNEQFF.

V is TRBV29-1 and J is TRBJ2-1; no firm D call. V was clipped by 4 bases and J by 10 bases, with 5 bases between them. The CDR3 loop spans 9 amino acids. Germline V CDR1 and CDR2: SQVTM, ANQGSEA. For the CDR3, the DNA is TGCAGCGTTGGTGGGGAGCAGTTCTTC. This translates into CSVGGEQFF.

V is TRBV2 and J is TRBJ2-7, with 9 bases fitting TRBD2. The CDR3 length is 14 residues. Germline CDR1 and CDR2: SNHLY and FYNNEI. The trim removed 5 bases at V and 3 bases at J, leaving 5 bases unmatched. Written as DNA, the CDR3 is TGTGCCAGCAGTCCTAGCGGGAACGGCTACGAGCAGTACTTC. This translates into CASSPSGNGYEQYF. The whole variable domain, filled in from reference TRBV2 and TRBJ2-7, reads EPEVTQTPSHQVTQMGQEVILRCVPISNHLYFYWYRQILGQKVEFLVSFYNNEISEKSEIFDDQFSVERPDGSNFTLKIRSTKLEDSAMYFCASSPSGNGYEQYFGPGTRLTVT.